This TCR beta chain derives from a study of shared clonotypes between healthy human individuals. Looking at the study overall: Donors were a couple of women and a few men aged 18 to 49.

V shed 8 bases and J shed 2 bases, with 9 bases lying between them. Looked up from germline, CDR1 is MDHEN and CDR2 is SYDVKM. The CDR3 has 12 amino acids. Assay execution proceeded at the deep level. It was 200 to 250 ng DNA, 28,000 or so T cell genomes, that sorted-subset replicate PCRs used. Some clones are missing from TCRdb's copy, which holds only in-frame ones; the method was immunoSEQ multiplex PCR. This table has 2,100,000 or so clones, approximately 94% appearing once. Findings and caveats of the study: As a rule, naive subsets had a larger estimated richness than memory subsets.

Concerning this clone itself: As yet, its antigen is unknown.

Sample: naive CD4+ T cells sorted from blood. Subset defined: CD45RA+ positively selected. This chain connects TRBV28 to TRBJ1-2; D is unresolved. This sequence originates from a man younger than 35 in good health. The CDR3 reads CASENGNYGYTF. The CDR3 DNA reads TGTGCCAGCGAAAACGGAAACTATGGCTACACCTTC.